This TCR beta chain came from a study of beta chain features in type 1 diabetes. The study, taken as a whole, reports: All four CD4+ subsets of Type 1 diabetes patients contained TCRB CDR3s that were moderately but significantly shorter. It was among patients, rather than healthy donors, that naive, central memory and Treg TCRB repertoires appeared more similar. Patients with type 1 diabetes showed fewer VDJ junction insertions and more deletions.

This clone turned up a few times. The antigen is unknown. Other DNA variants within this sample encode the same CDR3. Populations obtained by sorting all exceeded 98% purity. V was clipped by 1 base and J by 1 base; unmatched bases: 7. This CDR3 contains 17 residues. Germline assignment: CDR1 LGHNA and CDR2 YSLEER. The investigators reverse transcribed all of the isolated RNA, so they sequenced expressed TCRB transcripts. Each sample of naive, central memory or regulatory T cells had, on average, about 3.6 million reads. Profiled with immunoSEQ multiplex PCR; TCRdb holds only in-frame clones, not every one. The sample has 350,000 to 450,000 clones, roughly an eighth seen once.

This clonotype originated in a woman between 18 and 29 years old with type 1 diabetes. The chain is built from TRBV4-3 and TRBJ2-7; the match to TRBD1 covers 10 bases. Sequencing was carried out using naive CD4+ T cells from blood. DNA of the CDR3: TGCGCCAGCAGCCAAGGTTTAGGACAGGGGGTATCCTACGAGCAGTACTTC. Protein product: CASSQGLGQGVSYEQYF.